These 27 T cell receptor beta chains originate from one sample sequenced in a study of T cells in Graves' hyperthyroidism and ophthalmopathy (dated by TCRdb to between 2018 and 2021). Libraries were prepared through multiplex PCR. The sample was run on an Illumina HiSeq 2000. TCR beta CDR3 regions were amplified from RNA transcripts. For the first round of RT-PCR on the TCR CDR3, the HTBI primer set was used together with the Qiagen OneStep RT-PCR kit. Using fastp at Q25 and MiXCR, TCRdb reprocessed the public reads and kept productive beta chains. Every distinct CDR3 protein forms one entry, paired with its most common genes and DNA. This sample holds fewer than 250,000 distinct CDR3 sequences; roughly 17% were observed only once. Around 50% of the sample rests with the top ten. Sequences were obtained from blood. The receptors were sampled from a man in his forties or fifties with Graves' hyperthyroidism.

At least ten counts were recorded for this clonotype. The chain is built from TRBV6-1 and TRBJ2-7; 11 bases agree with TRBD2. This CDR3 spans 15 amino acids. Trimming at V came to 2 bases and at J to 7 bases, leaving 7 bases not matched to a gene. Germline CDR1 reads MNHNS; CDR2 reads SASEGT. The CDR3 coding sequence is TGTGCCAGCAGTGAAAAGGCTAGCGGGAGGACTGAGCAGTACTTC. Translating it yields CASSEKASGRTEQYF.

This clonotype was detected ten times or more. CDR3 DNA: TGTGCCTGGAGTGGGACAGGGTACACCGGGGAGCTGTTTTTT. Translating it yields CAWSGTGYTGELFF. V is TRBV30 and J is TRBJ2-2, with 8 positions matching TRBD1. The V gene end was trimmed by 1 base and the J gene end by 3 bases; junction bases not matched to a gene: 1. CDR1 GTSNPN and CDR2 SVGIG come from the germline V gene (reference sequence). This CDR3 region has 14 residues.

This clonotype appeared many times. The chain uses TRBV2 and TRBJ2-7; unclear D gene. V was pared by 1 base and J by 2 bases, with 6 bases between. The length of the CDR3 is 13 residues. CDR1 is SNHLY and CDR2 is FYNNEI in the germline V gene. CDR3 region: CASSEGRTYEQYF. The CDR3 DNA is TGTGCCAGCAGTGAAGGCAGAACCTACGAGCAGTACTTC.

Many counts were recorded for this clonotype. The chain links TRBV5-1 to TRBJ2-1, with D possibly matching TRBD2 (5 bases). The CDR3 is 17 amino acids. V dropped 3 bases and J dropped 12 bases, with 28 bases sitting between them. Germline V gives CDR1 SGHRS, CDR2 YFSETQ. CDR3 sequence (DNA): TGCGCCAGCAGCTCGGAGCTTCTAGCTGGTTCGTCTTTAAGGCAGTTCTTC. Its translation is CASSSELLAGSSLRQFF. Supplemented by reference TRBV5-1 and TRBJ2-1, the full variable domain reads KAGVTQTPRYLIKTRGQQVTLSCSPISGHRSVSWYQQTPGQGLQFLFEYFSETQRNKGNFPGRFSGRQFSNSRSEMNVSTLELGDSALYLCASSSELLAGSSLRQFFGPGTRLTVL.

The chain employs TRBV27 and TRBJ2-7; D is unclear. The J call may not be correct, given that the DNA end is closer to TRBJ2-1. CDR3 size: 13 residues. Germline CDR1 is MNHEY and CDR2 is SMNVEV (reference sequence). CDR3: CASSLSRFYEQFF. The CDR3 coding sequence is TGTGCCAGCAGTTTATCACGGTTCTACGAGCAGTTCTTC.

At least ten counts were recorded for this clonotype. The CDR3 here is CASSSYAPRLAGGFSYEQYF. CDR3 nucleotides: TGTGCCAGCAGCTCTTATGCCCCCAGGCTAGCGGGAGGTTTTTCCTACGAGCAGTACTTC. J is TRBJ2-7 and V is TRBV28, with 11 bases aligning to TRBD2. In germline, CDR1 is MDHEN, CDR2 SYDVKM. Trimming removed 6 bases from V and 1 base from J; junction bases left unmatched: 20. The CDR3 covers 20 residues.

CDR3 protein: CAIRVRTSGDEQFF. CDR3 coding DNA: TGTGCCATCAGAGTTAGGACATCAGGCGATGAGCAGTTCTTC. The chain employs TRBV10-3 and TRBJ2-1, with D tentatively TRBD1 (5 bases). The CDR3 length is 14 residues. Trimming stripped 6 bases from V and 8 bases from J, with 17 bases between. Germline CDR1 ENHRY, CDR2 SYGVKD.

The chain recombines TRBV2 with TRBJ2-7, with 8 bases lining up with TRBD1. Germline values: CDR1 SNHLY, CDR2 FYNNEI. There are 13 residues in the CDR3. After removal of 3 bases from V and 6 bases from J, the junction contained 4 bases not matched to a gene. CDR3 sequence: CASSDRGLGEQYF. CDR3 in DNA: TGTGCCAGCAGTGACAGGGGGCTGGGCGAGCAGTACTTC.

Regarding this clonotype: This may be a read error, as it is one base from a much larger clone. The V call is TRBV10-3, the J call TRBJ2-7, with TRBD1 matching 10 bases. The germline CDR1 and CDR2 sequences are ENHRY and SYGVKD. This CDR3 comprises 16 residues. The CDR3 here is CATSESGTGVPYEQYF. The CDR3 DNA is TGTGCCACCAGTGAGTCGGGGACAGGGGTCCCCTACGAGCAGTACTTC.

This clonotype was observed many times. The chain links TRBV28 to TRBJ2-7; TRBD2 agrees at 8 bases. The germline V gene has CDR1 MDHEN and CDR2 SYDVKM. V shed 7 bases, J shed 5 bases, and the junction held 13 bases outside the gene matches. The CDR3 loop spans 15 amino acids. The CDR3 is CASTSGSGSIHEQYF. The CDR3 DNA reads as TGTGCCAGCACCTCGGGGAGCGGGAGTATCCACGAGCAGTACTTC.

This clonotype occurred a few times. The J gene is TRBJ2-5, the V gene TRBV28; 9 bases agree with TRBD2. The CDR3 loop spans 14 amino acids. Per germline, CDR1 MDHEN and CDR2 SYDVKM. V lost 6 bases, J lost 5 bases, and 7 bases stayed unmatched. CDR3 in amino acids: CASRLAGRGETQYF. CDR3 nucleotide sequence: TGTGCCAGCAGGCTAGCGGGAAGGGGGGAGACCCAGTACTTC.

This clonotype was counted a few times. This chain uses TRBV5-1 with TRBJ2-5; possible D gene TRBD2, 5 bases. V gave up 0 bases and J gave up 5 bases, with 14 bases separating them. Germline loops: CDR1 SGHRS, CDR2 YFSETQ. This CDR3 region has 15 residues. The CDR3 DNA reads as TGCGCCAGCAGCTTGGTTCGCGGGCGTCTGGAGACCCAGTACTTC. It translates to CASSLVRGRLETQYF.

This clonotype was detected only a few times. The gene calls are TRBV5-6 and TRBJ1-1; D uncertain. V was cut by 0 bases and J by 4 bases, with 7 bases left in between. CDR1 SGHDT and CDR2 YYEEEE come from the germline V gene. The CDR3 spans 13 residues. CDR3 DNA: TGTGCCAGCAGCTTGGGGGTCCTCACTGAAGCTTTCTTT. Its translation: CASSLGVLTEAFF.

V is TRBV7-9 and J is TRBJ2-7; 10 bases line up with TRBD2. Trimming at V came to 4 bases and at J to 0 bases, leaving 6 bases not matched to a gene. This CDR3 spans 16 amino acids. Germline V lookup: CDR1 SEHNR, CDR2 FQNEAQ (reference sequence). The CDR3 region is CASSSRTSGDSYEQYF. CDR3 coding DNA: TGTGCCAGCAGCTCTCGGACTAGCGGAGACTCCTACGAGCAGTACTTC.

This clonotype has only a few counts. The chain links TRBV7-2 to TRBJ2-3; D ambiguous. V was shortened by 3 bases and J by 5 bases, with 9 bases between the two germline ends. The CDR3 is made up of 13 amino acids. Germline CDR1 is SGHTA and CDR2 is FQGNSA. The CDR3 DNA reads as TGTGCCAGCAGCTTCCAACTGGGAGATACGCAGTATTTT. Translating gives CASSFQLGDTQYF.

The table lists this clonotype with many counts. The chain couples TRBV5-1 to TRBJ2-3, with D possibly TRBD2 on 5 matching bases. Trimming removed 7 bases at V and 3 bases at J, with 12 bases between. Germline assignment: CDR1 SGHRS and CDR2 YFSETQ. The CDR3 is 13 amino acids. The CDR3 nucleotides are TGCGCCAGCGGGAGCAGCCCGACAGATACGCAGTATTTT. Translating gives CASGSSPTDTQYF.

This clonotype was detected many times. The chain is built from TRBV3-1 and TRBJ2-2, with D possibly matching TRBD1 (6 bases). This CDR3 contains 15 residues. V was clipped by 4 bases and J by 0 bases, with 9 bases between them. From germline, CDR1 is LGHDT and CDR2 YNNKEL (reference sequence). CDR3 sequence (DNA): TGTGCCAGCAGCCTAAGGACAGCGAACACCGGGGAGCTGTTTTTT. Its protein product is CASSLRTANTGELFF.

This clonotype has more than one count but fewer than ten. J is TRBJ2-7 and V is TRBV6-1; 13 bases align to TRBD2. Germline trimming cut 6 bases from V and 2 bases from J; bases unmatched to any gene: 4. There are 15 residues in the CDR3. CDR1 and CDR2 from the germline V gene are MNHNS and SASEGT. CDR3 coding DNA: TGTGCCAGCAGGGAAACTAGCGGGAGGGCCTACGAGCAGTACTTC. Protein sequence: CASRETSGRAYEQYF.

This clonotype occurred many times. The chain uses TRBV12-3 or TRBV12-4 and TRBJ2-3; maybe TRBD1 (5 bases). Trimming stripped 6 bases from V and 2 bases from J, with 15 bases between. CDR3 length: 15 residues. This CDR3 is CASSPPQGHTDTQYF. As DNA, the CDR3 is TGTGCCAGCAGCCCCCCGCAGGGCCACACAGATACGCAGTATTTT.

This clonotype occurred many times. The chain has TRBV7-2 and TRBJ1-1, with a tentative D call TRBD1 (5 bases). This CDR3 is built from 15 residues. Deletions cut 5 bases from V and 7 bases from J, with 20 bases between. Germline V gene sequence: CDR1 SGHTA, CDR2 FQGNSA. The CDR3 protein is CASSTTGRPNGEAFF. The CDR3 DNA reads as TGTGCCAGCAGCACGACGGGACGGCCCAACGGTGAAGCTTTCTTT.

This clonotype was seen many times. V is TRBV6-2 or TRBV6-3 and J is TRBJ2-7, with TRBD2 matching over 8 bases. V lost 5 bases to trimming and J lost 0 bases; unmatched junction nucleotides: 3. Germline V gene sequence: CDR1 MNHEY, CDR2 SVGEGT. The CDR3 contains 14 residues. CDR3 loop: CASSGLALSYEQYF. Here the CDR3 DNA reads TGTGCCAGCAGTGGACTAGCCCTCTCCTACGAGCAGTACTTC.

This clonotype was seen ten or more times. The chain couples TRBV7-2 to TRBJ2-1; 9 bases fit TRBD2. The ends lost 1 base at V and 9 bases at J; junction bases unmatched: 7. This CDR3 contains 15 residues. Per the germline V gene, CDR1 is SGHTA and CDR2 is FQGNSA. Here the CDR3 reads CASSLVIAGVVEQFF. The CDR3 bases are TGTGCCAGCAGCTTAGTTATAGCGGGAGTGGTTGAGCAGTTCTTC.

This clonotype was picked up a small number of times. The V call is TRBV15, the J call TRBJ1-2; no definite D call. V was trimmed by 1 base and J by 5 bases, leaving 8 bases between them. Germline CDR1 LNHNV, CDR2 YYDKDF (reference sequence). The CDR3 totals 13 residues. The CDR3 loop reads CATSRVRGYGYTF. In nucleotides, the CDR3 is TGTGCCACCAGCAGAGTAAGAGGTTATGGCTACACCTTC.

The count of this clonotype is one. The chain recombines TRBV4-2 with TRBJ1-1; the D is unclear. From germline, CDR1 is LGHNA and CDR2 YNFKEQ. Trimming cost V 2 bases and J 4 bases, with 8 bases left between them. The length of the CDR3 is 13 residues. The CDR3 sequence: CASSQSVGTEAFF. The CDR3 DNA is TGTGCCAGCAGCCAATCTGTGGGCACTGAAGCTTTCTTT.

This clonotype has ten or more counts. The chain carries TRBV7-3 and TRBJ2-3; D might be TRBD2 (5 bases). The germline CDR1 and CDR2 sequences are SGHTA and FQGTGA. Trimming removed 5 bases at V and 0 bases at J, with 12 bases between. The CDR3 runs to 15 residues. The CDR3 region is CASSPNSGSTDTQYF. The CDR3 DNA reads TGTGCCAGCAGCCCCAACAGCGGTAGCACAGATACGCAGTATTTT.

There are many counts of this clonotype. V and J are TRBV5-1 and TRBJ2-4, with a possible D match to TRBD1 (6 bases). Between the trimmed V and J ends, which lost 5 bases and 1 base, there was a span of 10 bases. This CDR3 region has 14 residues. Germline V gives CDR1 SGHRS, CDR2 YFSETQ. The CDR3 DNA sequence: TGCGCCAGCAGATCAACAGGGGCCAAAAACATTCAGTACTTC. Its protein is CASRSTGAKNIQYF.

This clonotype occurred many times. This rearrangement joins TRBV6-5 to TRBJ1-4; D is undetermined. Trimming left V 2 bases short and J 4 bases short, with 5 bases between. The CDR3 spans 13 residues. Germline V CDR1 and CDR2: MNHEY, SVGAGI. The CDR3 loop reads CASSYRVNEKLFF. The DNA of the CDR3 is TGTGCCAGCAGTTACAGAGTTAATGAAAAACTGTTTTTT.